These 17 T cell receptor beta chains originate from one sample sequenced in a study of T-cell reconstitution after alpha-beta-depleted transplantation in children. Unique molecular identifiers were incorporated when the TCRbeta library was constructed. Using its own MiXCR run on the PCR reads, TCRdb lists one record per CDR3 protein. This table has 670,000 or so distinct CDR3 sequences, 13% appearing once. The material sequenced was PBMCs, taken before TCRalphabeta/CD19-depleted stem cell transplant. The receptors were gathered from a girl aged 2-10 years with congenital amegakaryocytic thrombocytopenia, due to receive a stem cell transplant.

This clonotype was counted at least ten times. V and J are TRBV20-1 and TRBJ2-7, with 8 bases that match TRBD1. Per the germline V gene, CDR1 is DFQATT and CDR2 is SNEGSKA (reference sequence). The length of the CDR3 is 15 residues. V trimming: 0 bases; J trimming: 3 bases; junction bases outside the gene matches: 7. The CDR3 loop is CSARDRTTGGYEQYF. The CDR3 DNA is TGCAGTGCTAGAGATCGGACCACAGGGGGCTACGAGCAGTACTTC.

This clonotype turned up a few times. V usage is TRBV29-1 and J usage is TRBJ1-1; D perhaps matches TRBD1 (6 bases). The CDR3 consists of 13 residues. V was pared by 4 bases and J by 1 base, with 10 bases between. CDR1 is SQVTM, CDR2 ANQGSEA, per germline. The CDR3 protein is CSVVGRGNTEAFF. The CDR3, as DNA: TGCAGCGTTGTAGGCAGGGGGAACACTGAAGCTTTCTTT.

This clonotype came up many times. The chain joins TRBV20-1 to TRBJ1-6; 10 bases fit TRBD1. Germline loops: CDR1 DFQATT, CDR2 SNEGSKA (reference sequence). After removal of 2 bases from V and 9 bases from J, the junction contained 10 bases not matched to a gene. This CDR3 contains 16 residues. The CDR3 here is CSARRIGTGAVSPLHF. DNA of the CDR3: TGCAGTGCTAGACGGATCGGGACAGGGGCCGTTTCACCCCTCCACTTT.

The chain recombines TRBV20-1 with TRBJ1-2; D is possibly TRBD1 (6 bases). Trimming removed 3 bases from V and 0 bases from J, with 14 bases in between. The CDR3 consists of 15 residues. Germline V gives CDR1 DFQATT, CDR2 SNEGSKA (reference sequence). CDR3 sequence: CSARRQGISNYGYTF. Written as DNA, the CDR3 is TGCAGTGCTAGGAGGCAGGGGATATCTAACTATGGCTACACCTTC.

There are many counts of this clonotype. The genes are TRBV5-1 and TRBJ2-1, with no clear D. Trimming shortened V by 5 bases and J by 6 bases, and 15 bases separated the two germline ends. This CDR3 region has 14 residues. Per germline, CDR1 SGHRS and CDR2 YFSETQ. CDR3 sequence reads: CASRGSLGPNEQFF. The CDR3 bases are TGCGCCAGCAGGGGGTCGTTAGGGCCCAATGAGCAGTTCTTC.

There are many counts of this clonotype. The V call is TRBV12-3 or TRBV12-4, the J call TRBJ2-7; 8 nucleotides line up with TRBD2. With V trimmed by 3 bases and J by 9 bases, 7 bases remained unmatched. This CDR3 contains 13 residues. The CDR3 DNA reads TGTGCCAGCAGTTTCGGAGCGGGAGTGGCGCAGTACTTC. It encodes CASSFGAGVAQYF.

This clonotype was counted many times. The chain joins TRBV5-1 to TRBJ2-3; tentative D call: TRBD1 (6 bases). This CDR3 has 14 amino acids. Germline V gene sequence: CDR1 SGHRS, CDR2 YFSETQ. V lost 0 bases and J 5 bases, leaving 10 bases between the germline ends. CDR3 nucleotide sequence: TGCGCCAGCAGCTTGGTGGGGGCTGGAGATACGCAGTATTTT. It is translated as CASSLVGAGDTQYF.

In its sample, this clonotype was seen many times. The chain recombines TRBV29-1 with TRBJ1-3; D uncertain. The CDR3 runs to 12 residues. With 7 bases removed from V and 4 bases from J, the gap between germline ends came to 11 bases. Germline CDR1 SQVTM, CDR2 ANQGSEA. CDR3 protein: CSAHESGNTIYF. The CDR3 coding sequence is TGCAGCGCACACGAGTCGGGAAACACCATATATTTT.

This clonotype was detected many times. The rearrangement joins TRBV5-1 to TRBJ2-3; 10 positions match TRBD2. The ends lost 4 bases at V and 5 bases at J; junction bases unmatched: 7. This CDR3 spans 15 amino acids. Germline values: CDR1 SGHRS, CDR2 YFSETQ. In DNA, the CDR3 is TGCGCCAGCAGCCAACCGGGACTAGCGATAGATACGCAGTATTTT. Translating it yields CASSQPGLAIDTQYF.

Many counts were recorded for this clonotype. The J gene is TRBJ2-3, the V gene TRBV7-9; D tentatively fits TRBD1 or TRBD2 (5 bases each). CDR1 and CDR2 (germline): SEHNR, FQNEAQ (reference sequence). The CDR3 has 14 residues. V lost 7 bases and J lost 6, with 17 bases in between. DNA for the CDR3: TGTGCCAGCACCCTAGCAAGGGGTAGGGATACGCAGTATTTT. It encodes CASTLARGRDTQYF.

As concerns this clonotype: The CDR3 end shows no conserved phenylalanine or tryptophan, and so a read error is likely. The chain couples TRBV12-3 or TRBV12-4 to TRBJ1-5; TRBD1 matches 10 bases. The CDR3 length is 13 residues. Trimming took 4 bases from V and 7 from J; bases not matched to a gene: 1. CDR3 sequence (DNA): TGTGCCAGCAGTTGGACAGGGGGGCAGCCCCAGCATTCT. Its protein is CASSWTGGQPQHS.

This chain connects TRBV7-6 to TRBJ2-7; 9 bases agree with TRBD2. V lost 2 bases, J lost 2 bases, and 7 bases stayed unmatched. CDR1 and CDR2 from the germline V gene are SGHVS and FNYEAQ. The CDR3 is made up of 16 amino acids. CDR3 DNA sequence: TGTGCCAGCAGCTTAACTGGGGCTAGCGGGGCCTACGAGCAGTACTTC. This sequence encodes CASSLTGASGAYEQYF.

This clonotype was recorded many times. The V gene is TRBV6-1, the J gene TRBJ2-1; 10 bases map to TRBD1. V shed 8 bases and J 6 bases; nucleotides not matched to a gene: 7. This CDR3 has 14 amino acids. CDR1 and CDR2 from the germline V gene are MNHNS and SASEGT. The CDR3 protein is CASSRTGGFNEQFF. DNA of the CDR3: TGTGCCAGCTCCCGGACAGGGGGGTTCAATGAGCAGTTCTTC.

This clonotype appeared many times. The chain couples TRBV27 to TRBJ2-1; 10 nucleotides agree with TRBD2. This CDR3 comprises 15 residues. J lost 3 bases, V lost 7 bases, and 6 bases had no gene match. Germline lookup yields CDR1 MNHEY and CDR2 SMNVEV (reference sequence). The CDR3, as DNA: TGTGCCAGCAAAATACTAGCGGGACACTACAATGAGCAGTTCTTC. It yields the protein CASKILAGHYNEQFF.

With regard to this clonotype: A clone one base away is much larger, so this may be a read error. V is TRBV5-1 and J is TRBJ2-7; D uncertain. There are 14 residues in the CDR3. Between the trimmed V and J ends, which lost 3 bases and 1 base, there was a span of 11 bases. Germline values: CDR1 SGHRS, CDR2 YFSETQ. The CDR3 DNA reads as TGCGCCAGCAGCTATACGGACGGGTCCTACGAGCAGTACTTC. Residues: CASSYTDGSYEQYF.

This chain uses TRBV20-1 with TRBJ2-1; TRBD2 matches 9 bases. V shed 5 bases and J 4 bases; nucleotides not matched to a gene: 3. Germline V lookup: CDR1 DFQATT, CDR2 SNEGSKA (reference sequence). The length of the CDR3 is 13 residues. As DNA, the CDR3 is TGCAGTGCTCTCCTAGCGGGATACAATGAGCAGTTCTTC. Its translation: CSALLAGYNEQFF.

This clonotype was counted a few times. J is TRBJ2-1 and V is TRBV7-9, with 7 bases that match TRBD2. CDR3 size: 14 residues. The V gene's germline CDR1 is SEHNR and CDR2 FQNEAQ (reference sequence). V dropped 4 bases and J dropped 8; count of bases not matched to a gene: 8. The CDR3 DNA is TGTGCCAGCAGCTGGGACTATGCCCGCTATGAGCAGTTCTTC. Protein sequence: CASSWDYARYEQFF.